This T cell receptor (beta chain) was sequenced in a study of T cells in Graves' hyperthyroidism and ophthalmopathy. Study outcomes and limitations: Most thyroid-expanded clonotypes above 0.001 were also found in blood.

Hyperthyroidism in the patients, aged 18 to 65, was newly diagnosed and under 2 months in duration. The diagnostic basis comprised clinical symptoms, serum thyroxine and TRAb, thyroid ultrasound and orbital computed tomography. Germline assignment: CDR1 LGHDT and CDR2 YNNKEL (reference sequence). The CDR3 extends over 18 amino acids. The V end lost 0 bases, the J end lost 5 bases, and 22 bases lay between the germline ends. Of note for this clonotype: What it binds is unknown.

RNA transcripts served as the template for amplifying TCR beta CDR3 regions. Using the HTBI primer set, a first-round RT-PCR was run on the TCR CDR3. Each CDR3 protein is one row after TCRdb ran MiXCR on the multiplex PCR reads. The sample gives approximately 400,000 distinct CDR3 sequences, approximately 14% of which show up once; approximately 8% is in the top ten. This sequence joins TRBV3-1 and TRBJ2-5; no definite D call. The sample consisted of blood. The TCR sequence derives from a woman aged 18-30 years with Graves' hyperthyroidism. In DNA form, the CDR3 reads TGTGCCAGCAGCCAAGATCATTACTACAGCTTTGGGCGGGAGACCCAGTACTTC. Translating gives CASSQDHYYSFGRETQYF.